The 15 T cell receptor beta chains in this list originate from one sample, sequenced in a study of T cells of healthy individuals. One entry per CDR3 protein results from TCRdb running MiXCR on the 5' RACE reads. The repertoire has about 100,000 distinct CDR3 sequences, under 20% of them found once; the top ten carry 6.2%. The receptors were gathered from a human donor in good health.

This clonotype has only a few counts. V is TRBV2 and J is TRBJ1-6, with D maybe TRBD1 (5 bases). The germline V gene has CDR1 SNHLY and CDR2 FYNNEI. This CDR3 is 14 amino acids long. V lost 6 bases and J lost 7, with 13 bases in between. CDR3 loop: CASSPTGPNSPLHF. The CDR3 DNA reads as TGTGCCAGCAGCCCCACAGGCCCCAATTCACCCCTCCACTTT.

This clonotype has a handful of counts. The chain carries TRBV7-3 and TRBJ2-3; 8 nucleotides align to TRBD1. V lost 4 bases and J lost 6; bases outside the gene matches: 6. CDR1 is SGHTA and CDR2 is FQGTGA in the germline V gene. The CDR3 consists of 14 residues. The CDR3 region is CASSSRGLGDTQYF. The CDR3 DNA reads as TGTGCCAGCAGCTCCAGGGGGCTCGGGGATACGCAGTATTTT.

This clonotype was detected a few times. V is TRBV20-1 and J is TRBJ2-1, with 13 bases fitting TRBD2. Germline V gives CDR1 DFQATT, CDR2 SNEGSKA (reference sequence). J was trimmed by 7 bases and V by 3 bases; bases with no gene match: 9. CDR3 length equals 16 residues. CDR3 amino acids: CSARQFGLAGVNEQFF. The CDR3 DNA sequence: TGCAGTGCTAGGCAATTTGGACTAGCGGGGGTAAATGAGCAGTTCTTC.

This clonotype was counted a few times. The rearrangement links TRBV4-3 to TRBJ1-1, with D uncertain. CDR1 and CDR2 (germline): LGHNA, YSLEER. The CDR3 covers 16 residues. V shed 4 bases and J shed 1 base, with 16 bases lying between them. CDR3 sequence reads: CASSLQRHKENTEAFF. CDR3 nucleotide sequence: TGCGCCAGCAGCCTTCAAAGGCACAAGGAGAACACTGAAGCTTTCTTT.

This clonotype came up a few times. The V and J genes are TRBV27 and TRBJ1-5; the D gene is possibly TRBD1 (5 bases). The CDR3 is made up of 13 amino acids. The germline V gene encodes CDR1 MNHEY and CDR2 SMNVEV (reference sequence). V dropped 0 bases and J dropped 7 bases, with 7 bases sitting between them. This CDR3 reads CASSLSWGQPQHF. CDR3 coding DNA: TGTGCCAGCAGTTTATCTTGGGGGCAGCCCCAGCATTTT.

This clonotype was observed a few times. The V call is TRBV28, the J call TRBJ1-2; 7 positions match TRBD1. V lost 6 bases to trimming and J lost 5 bases; unmatched junction nucleotides: 6. Germline V gene lookup returns CDR1 MDHEN and CDR2 SYDVKM. This CDR3 contains 13 residues. The DNA for the CDR3 is TGTGCCAGCAGCCTACCGGGACAGTATGGCTACACCTTC. Protein product: CASSLPGQYGYTF.

V usage is TRBV6-5 and J usage is TRBJ1-2; 9 positions match TRBD1. CDR1 is MNHEY, CDR2 SVGAGI, per germline. CDR3 size: 14 residues. V shed 2 bases and J 5 bases; nucleotides not matched to a gene: 3. The CDR3 sequence: CASSYLDRGYGYTF. The CDR3 DNA reads TGTGCCAGCAGTTACCTGGACAGGGGTTATGGCTACACCTTC.

This clonotype has at least ten counts. The J gene is TRBJ1-3, the V gene TRBV29-1; D possibly corresponds to TRBD1 (6 bases). This CDR3 has 13 amino acids. Trimming left V 3 bases short and J 2 bases short, with 8 bases between. Germline CDR1 and CDR2: SQVTM and ANQGSEA. The DNA for the CDR3 is TGCAGCGTTGAGGGGACACCTGGAAACACCATATATTTT. This encodes CSVEGTPGNTIYF.

This clonotype was seen more than once but under ten times. The gene calls are TRBV7-2 and TRBJ2-3; tentatively, D is TRBD2 (6 bases). Trimming left V 5 bases short and J 5 bases short, with 20 bases between. CDR1 and CDR2 (germline): SGHTA, FQGNSA. The CDR3 contains 16 residues. CDR3: CASSPPGVGPGDTQYF. As DNA, the CDR3 is TGTGCCAGCAGCCCGCCGGGGGTAGGTCCCGGAGATACGCAGTATTTT.

This rearrangement joins TRBV25-1 to TRBJ1-2; D is perhaps TRBD1 (5 bases). V was shortened by 3 bases and J by 6 bases, with 11 bases between the two germline ends. This CDR3 has 13 amino acids. Germline V gene lookup returns CDR1 MGHDK and CDR2 SYGVNS. The CDR3 is CASSEGGTHGYTF. As DNA, the CDR3 is TGTGCCAGCAGTGAGGGGGGTACCCATGGCTACACCTTC.

V is TRBV28 and J is TRBJ1-2, with 8 bases aligning to TRBD1. The CDR3 totals 15 residues. Losses at the gene ends were 7 bases for V and 3 bases for J; bases not matched to a gene: 10. Germline-derived CDR1 and CDR2 are MDHEN and SYDVKM. In nucleotides, the CDR3 is TGTGCCAGCATCGACAGGGGAAGGGGTGACTATGGCTACACCTTC. Residues: CASIDRGRGDYGYTF.

This clonotype was detected a few times. J is TRBJ1-2 and V is TRBV20-1; no clear D gene. With 1 base removed from V and 12 bases from J, the gap between germline ends came to 15 bases. Germline lookup yields CDR1 DFQATT and CDR2 SNEGSKA (reference sequence). The CDR3 has 12 residues. In DNA form, the CDR3 reads TGCAGTGCTAGAGCGTCAGTCTCTACCCACACCTTC. This sequence encodes CSARASVSTHTF.

This clonotype was seen many times. V and J are TRBV28 and TRBJ2-7; no reliable D call. Germline-derived CDR1 and CDR2 are MDHEN and SYDVKM. V was cut by 6 bases and J by 4 bases, with 7 bases left in between. This CDR3 comprises 11 residues. The CDR3 spells CASSRRYEQYF. The CDR3, as DNA: TGTGCCAGCAGCAGGAGATACGAGCAGTACTTC.

J is TRBJ2-1 and V is TRBV18; perhaps TRBD2 as D (6 bases). Germline V lookup: CDR1 KGHSH, CDR2 LQKENI. V shed 6 bases and J shed 9 bases, with 18 bases lying between them. This CDR3 has 14 residues. CDR3: CASSALASVGEQFF. CDR3 sequence (DNA): TGTGCCAGCTCGGCACTAGCTTCCGTAGGTGAGCAGTTCTTC.

This clonotype came up many times. The chain links TRBV27 to TRBJ2-7; 8 bases map to TRBD2. V gave up 8 bases and J gave up 2 bases; unmatched junction bases: 14. CDR1 is MNHEY, CDR2 SMNVEV, per germline (reference sequence). This CDR3 has 16 residues. The CDR3: CASRSEPGLVPYEQYF. The CDR3 DNA reads as TGTGCCAGCCGATCCGAACCGGGACTAGTTCCCTACGAGCAGTACTTC.